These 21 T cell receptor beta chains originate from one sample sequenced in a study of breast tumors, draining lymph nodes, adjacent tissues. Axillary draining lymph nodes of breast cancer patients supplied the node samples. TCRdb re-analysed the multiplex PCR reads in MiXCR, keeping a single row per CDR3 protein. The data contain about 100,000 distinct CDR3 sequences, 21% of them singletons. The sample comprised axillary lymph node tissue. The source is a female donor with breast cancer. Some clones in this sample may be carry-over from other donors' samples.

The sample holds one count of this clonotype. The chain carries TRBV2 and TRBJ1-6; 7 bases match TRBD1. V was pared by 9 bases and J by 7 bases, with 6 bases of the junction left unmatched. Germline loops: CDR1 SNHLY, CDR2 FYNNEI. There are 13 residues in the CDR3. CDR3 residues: CARGQDNNSPLHF. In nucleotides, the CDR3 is TGTGCCAGAGGACAGGACAACAATTCACCCCTCCACTTT.

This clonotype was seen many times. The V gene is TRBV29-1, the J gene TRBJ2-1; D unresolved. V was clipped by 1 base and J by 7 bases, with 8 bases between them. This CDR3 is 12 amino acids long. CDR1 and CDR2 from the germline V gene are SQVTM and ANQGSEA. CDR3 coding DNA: TGCAGCGTTGAAGTTACAGCGAATGAGCAGTTCTTC. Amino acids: CSVEVTANEQFF.

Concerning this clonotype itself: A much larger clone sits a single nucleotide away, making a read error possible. CDR3 region: CASSYNGIYEQCF. The DNA for the CDR3 is TGTGCCAGCAGTTACAACGGGATCTACGAGCAGTGCTTC. The V and J genes are TRBV6-6 and TRBJ2-7, with D maybe TRBD2 (5 bases). CDR3 length: 13 residues. CDR1 is MNHNY, CDR2 SVGAGI, per germline (reference sequence).

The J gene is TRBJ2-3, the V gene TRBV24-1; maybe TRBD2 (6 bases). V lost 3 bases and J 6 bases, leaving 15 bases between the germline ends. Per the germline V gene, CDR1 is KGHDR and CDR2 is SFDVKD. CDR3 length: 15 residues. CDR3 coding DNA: TGTGCCACCAGTGATGCGGGACGGCTCTTGGATACGCAGTATTTT. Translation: CATSDAGRLLDTQYF.

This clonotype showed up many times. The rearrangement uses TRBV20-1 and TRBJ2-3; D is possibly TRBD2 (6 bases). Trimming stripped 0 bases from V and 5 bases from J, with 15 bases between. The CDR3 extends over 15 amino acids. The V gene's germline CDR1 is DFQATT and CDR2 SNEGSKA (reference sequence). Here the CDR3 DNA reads TGCAGTGCTAGAGACGGGGCGGAGGGCATAGATACGCAGTATTTT. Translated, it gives CSARDGAEGIDTQYF.

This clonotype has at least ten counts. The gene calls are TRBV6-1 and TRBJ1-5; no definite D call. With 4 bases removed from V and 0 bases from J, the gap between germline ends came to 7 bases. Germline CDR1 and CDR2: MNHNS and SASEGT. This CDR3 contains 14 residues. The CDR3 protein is CASSAVDSNQPQHF. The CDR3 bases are TGTGCCAGCAGTGCGGTGGATAGCAATCAGCCCCAGCATTTT.

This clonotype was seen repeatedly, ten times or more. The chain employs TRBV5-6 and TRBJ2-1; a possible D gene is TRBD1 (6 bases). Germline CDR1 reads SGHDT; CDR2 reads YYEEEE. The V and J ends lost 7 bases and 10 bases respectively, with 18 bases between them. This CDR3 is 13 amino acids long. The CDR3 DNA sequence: TGTGCCAGCTCACCTACCGGGACACAAGAGCAGTTCTTC. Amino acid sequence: CASSPTGTQEQFF.

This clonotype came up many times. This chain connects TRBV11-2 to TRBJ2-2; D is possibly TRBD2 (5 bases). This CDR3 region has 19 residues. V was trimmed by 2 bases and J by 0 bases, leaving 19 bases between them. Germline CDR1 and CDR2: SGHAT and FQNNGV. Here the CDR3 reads CASSLSPRMGSANTGELFF. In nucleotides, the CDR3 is TGTGCCAGCAGCTTATCTCCCCGGATGGGTAGCGCGAACACCGGGGAGCTGTTTTTT.

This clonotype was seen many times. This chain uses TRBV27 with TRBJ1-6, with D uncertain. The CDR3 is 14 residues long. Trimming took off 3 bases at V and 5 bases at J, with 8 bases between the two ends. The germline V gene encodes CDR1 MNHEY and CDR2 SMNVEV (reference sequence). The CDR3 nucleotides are TGTGCCAGCAGTTTTTACAGCAATAATTCACCCCTCCACTTT. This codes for CASSFYSNNSPLHF.

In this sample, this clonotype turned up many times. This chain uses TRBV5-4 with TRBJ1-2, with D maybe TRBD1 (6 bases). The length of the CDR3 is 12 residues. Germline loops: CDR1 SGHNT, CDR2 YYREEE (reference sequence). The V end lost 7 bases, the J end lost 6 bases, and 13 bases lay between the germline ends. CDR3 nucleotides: TGTGCCAGCCGGGGGGGCGAGCATGGCTACACCTTC. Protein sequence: CASRGGEHGYTF.

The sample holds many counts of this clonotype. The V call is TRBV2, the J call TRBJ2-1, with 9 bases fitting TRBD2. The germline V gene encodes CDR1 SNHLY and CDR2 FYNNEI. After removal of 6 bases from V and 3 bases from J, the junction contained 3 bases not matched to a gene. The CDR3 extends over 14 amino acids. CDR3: CASRGGGDYNEQFF. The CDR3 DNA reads TGTGCCAGCAGGGGCGGGGGGGACTACAATGAGCAGTTCTTC.

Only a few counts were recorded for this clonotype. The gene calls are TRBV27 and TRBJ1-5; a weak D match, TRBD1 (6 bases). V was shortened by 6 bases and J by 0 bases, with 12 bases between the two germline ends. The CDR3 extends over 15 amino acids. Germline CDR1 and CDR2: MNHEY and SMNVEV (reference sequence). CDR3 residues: CASRKGQHSNQPQHF. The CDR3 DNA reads TGTGCCAGCAGAAAAGGACAGCATAGCAATCAGCCCCAGCATTTT.

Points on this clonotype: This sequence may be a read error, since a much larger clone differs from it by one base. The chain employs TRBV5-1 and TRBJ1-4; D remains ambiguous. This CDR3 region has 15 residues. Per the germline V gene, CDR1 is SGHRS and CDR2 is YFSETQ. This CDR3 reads CASSRSDATNGKLFF. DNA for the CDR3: TGCGCCAGCAGCCGAAGTGATGCAACTAATGGAAAACTGTTTTTT.

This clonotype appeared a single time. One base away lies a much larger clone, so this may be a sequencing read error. CDR3 amino acids: CASSLEAGSHNEQFF. The CDR3 region has the DNA TGTGCCAGCAGCTTAGAAGCCGGCTCCCACAATGAGCAGTTCTTC. The chain uses TRBV7-6 and TRBJ2-1, with D uncertain. The CDR3 covers 15 residues. Germline CDR1 and CDR2: SGHVS and FNYEAQ.

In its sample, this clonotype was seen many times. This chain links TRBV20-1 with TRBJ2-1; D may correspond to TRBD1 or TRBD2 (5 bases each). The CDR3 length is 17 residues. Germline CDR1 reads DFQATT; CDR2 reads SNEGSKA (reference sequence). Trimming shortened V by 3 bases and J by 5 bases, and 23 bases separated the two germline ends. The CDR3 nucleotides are TGCAGTGCTAGCCTTCCCCGACTGTCGGGGCTAAACAATGAGCAGTTCTTC. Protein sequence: CSASLPRLSGLNNEQFF.

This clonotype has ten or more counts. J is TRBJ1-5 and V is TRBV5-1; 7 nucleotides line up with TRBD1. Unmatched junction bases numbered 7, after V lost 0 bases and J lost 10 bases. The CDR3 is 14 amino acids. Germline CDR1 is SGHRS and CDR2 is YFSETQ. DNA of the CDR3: TGCGCCAGCAGCTTGGGGTCAGGGGGTTATCCCCAGCATTTT. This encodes CASSLGSGGYPQHF.

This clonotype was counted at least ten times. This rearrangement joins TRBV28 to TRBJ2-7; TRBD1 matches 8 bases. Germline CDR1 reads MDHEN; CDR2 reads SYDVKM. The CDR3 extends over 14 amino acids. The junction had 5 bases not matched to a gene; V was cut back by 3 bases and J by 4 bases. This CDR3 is CASSFLGDRYEQYF. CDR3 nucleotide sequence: TGTGCCAGCAGTTTCCTAGGGGACAGGTACGAGCAGTACTTC.

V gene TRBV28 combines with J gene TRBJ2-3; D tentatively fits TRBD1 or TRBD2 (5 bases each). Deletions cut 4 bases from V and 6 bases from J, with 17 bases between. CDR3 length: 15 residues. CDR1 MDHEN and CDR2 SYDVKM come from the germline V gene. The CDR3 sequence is CASSSLPGRADTQYF. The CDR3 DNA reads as TGTGCCAGCAGTTCCCTACCGGGGCGGGCGGATACGCAGTATTTT.

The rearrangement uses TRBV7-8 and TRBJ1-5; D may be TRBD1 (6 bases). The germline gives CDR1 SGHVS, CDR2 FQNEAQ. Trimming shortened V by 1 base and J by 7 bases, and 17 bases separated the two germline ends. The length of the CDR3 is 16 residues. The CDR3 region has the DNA TGTGCCAGCAGCTTAGTCCTCAGGGGAAGTGGGCAGCCCCAGCATTTT. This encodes CASSLVLRGSGQPQHF. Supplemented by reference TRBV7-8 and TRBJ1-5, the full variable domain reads GAGVSQSPRYKVAKRGQDVALRCDPISGHVSLFWYQQALGQGPEFLTYFQNEAQLDKSGLPSDRFFAERPEGSVSTLKIQRTQQEDSAVYLCASSLVLRGSGQPQHFGDGTRLSIL.

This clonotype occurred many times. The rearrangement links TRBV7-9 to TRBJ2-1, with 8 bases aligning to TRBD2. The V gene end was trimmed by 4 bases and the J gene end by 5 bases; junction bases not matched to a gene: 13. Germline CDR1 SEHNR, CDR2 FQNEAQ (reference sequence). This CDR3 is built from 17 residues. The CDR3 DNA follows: TGTGCCAGCAGCTCCTGGGACGGGCGGGGGGAAGACAATGAGCAGTTCTTC. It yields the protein CASSSWDGRGEDNEQFF.

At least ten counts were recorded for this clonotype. The CDR3: CASSFRQGAGYTF. Written as DNA, the CDR3 is TGTGCCAGCAGTTTCCGACAGGGGGCTGGCTACACCTTC. The chain employs TRBV7-3 and TRBJ1-2; TRBD1 matches at 10 bases. V shed 6 bases, J shed 7 bases, and the junction held 5 bases outside the gene matches. CDR1 and CDR2 from the germline V gene are SGHTA and FQGTGA. The CDR3 totals 13 residues.